Below, 2 T cell receptor beta chains from the same sample are listed, as sequenced in a study of blood T cells in healthy people across ages. The use of a sample-barcoded 5' primer and a J-beta primer mix characterized a second PCR of roughly 6 to 11 cycles. TCRdb reprocessed the 5' RACE reads via MiXCR and lists one record per CDR3 protein. The table shows some 1.5 million distinct CDR3 sequences, with roughly 28% occurring only once. Sequenced input: blood. The receptors were sampled from a woman younger than 45 in good health.

This chain uses TRBV19 with TRBJ2-7; D ambiguous. Germline V gene sequence: CDR1 LNHDA, CDR2 SQIVND (reference sequence). The V gene lost 4 bases and the J gene lost 0 bases, with 13 bases spanning the gap. This CDR3 is built from 15 residues. Here the CDR3 reads CASSKLGMSSYEQYF. CDR3 DNA sequence: TGTGCCAGTAGTAAACTCGGCATGAGCTCCTACGAGCAGTACTTC.

This clonotype was detected only a few times. The gene calls are TRBV11-2 and TRBJ2-1, with D unclear. The CDR3 loop spans 14 amino acids. Germline assignment: CDR1 SGHAT and CDR2 FQNNGV. The V and J ends lost 0 bases and 8 bases respectively, with 11 bases between them. CDR3 region: CASSLDPQNHEQFF. The CDR3 bases are TGTGCCAGCAGCTTAGATCCCCAAAACCATGAGCAGTTCTTC. The whole variable domain, filled in from reference TRBV11-2 and TRBJ2-1, reads EAGVAQSPRYKIIEKRQSVAFWCNPISGHATLYWYQQILGQGPKLLIQFQNNGVVDDSQLPKDRFSAERLKGVDSTLKIQPAKLEDSAVYLCASSLDPQNHEQFFGPGTRLTVL.